The sequence of this TCR beta chain was determined in a study of T cell responses to AZD1222 COVID-19 vaccine. General study results and limits: At baseline, just six AZD1222 recipients tested seropositive. With dominance at 160-218 and 743-854, vaccine-associated CD4 TCRs spanned spike. Nearly half of the spike-specific TCRs reportedly recognize variant regions that carry no mutations.

Germline loops: CDR1 SEHNR, CDR2 FQNEAQ (reference sequence). Trimming left V 7 bases short and J 5 bases short, with 20 bases between. This CDR3 spans 15 amino acids. Worth noting for this clone: What it binds is not known.

TCRdb's copy holds only in-frame clones and misses some; the assay was immunoSEQ multiplex PCR. The sample has roughly 100,000 clones, more than 75% seen once. The sequences come from peripheral blood, collected 28 days after the second dose of the MenACWY control vaccine. This clonotype originated in an adult who received the MenACWY meningococcal vaccine as a control. This sequence joins TRBV7-9 and TRBJ2-5; TRBD1 or TRBD2 may be the D gene (5 bases each). CDR3 in amino acids: CASNPGQGRRETQYF. CDR3 sequence (DNA): TGTGCCAGCAACCCTGGCCAGGGAAGGAGGGAGACCCAGTACTTC. The full variable domain, in which reference TRBV7-9 and TRBJ2-5 provide the parts outside the CDR3, is DTGVSQNPRHKITKRGQNVTFRCDPISEHNRLYWYRQTLGQGPEFLTYFQNEAQLEKSRLLSDRFSAERPKGSFSTLEIQRTEQGDSAMYLCASNPGQGRRETQYFGPGTRLLVL.